A selection of T cell receptor beta chains follows, all from one sample in a study of T cells in Graves' hyperthyroidism and ophthalmopathy. From the multiplex PCR reads, TCRdb called clonotypes with MiXCR, one entry per CDR3 protein. Counted here are approximately 360,000 distinct CDR3 sequences, roughly 25% occurring once; the ten biggest clones make up about 70%. Material: blood. The receptor source for this set is a man in his forties or fifties with Graves' hyperthyroidism. The CDR3 runs from the conserved cysteine through the conserved F or W.

cdr3_aa,j_call,v_call
CSAETGSVAGELFF,TRBJ2-2,TRBV29-1
CSVEKEDSNEKLFF,TRBJ1-4,TRBV29-1
CASSQSTSGFANTGELFF,TRBJ2-2,TRBV5-1
CASSEGGDRGGYEQYF,TRBJ2-7,TRBV25-1
CSALDRGRSDTQYF,TRBJ2-3,TRBV20-1
CATRVGGGEETQYF,TRBJ2-5,TRBV10-3
CAATSSGETGELFF,TRBJ2-2,TRBV6-1
CASRTSGRTGDSYEQYF,TRBJ2-7,TRBV7-9
CASSSRGTSGEQYF,TRBJ2-7,TRBV28
CASSFDRRNTEAFF,TRBJ1-1,TRBV11-2
CASSSGTSGRPSYNEQFF,TRBJ2-1,TRBV9
CASSLDRVGETQYF,TRBJ2-5,TRBV11-2
CASSGDRVSYEQYF,TRBJ2-7,TRBV5-1
CAWSVGAGSYEQYF,TRBJ2-7,TRBV30
CASSLTGGSGTQYF,TRBJ2-5,TRBV28
CAWSVGGDGGYTF,TRBJ1-2,TRBV30
CASSDRMGYEQYF,TRBJ2-7,TRBV10-1
CASNPGLSYNEQFF,TRBJ2-1,TRBV2
CASSPIAGGGTDTQYF,TRBJ2-3,TRBV6-1
CASWGFGAIADTQYF,TRBJ2-3,TRBV2
CASSSDFNEELFF,TRBJ1-4,TRBV7-9
CASSLSLLYNEQFF,TRBJ2-1,TRBV7-3
CSATSGKNSYEQYF,TRBJ2-7,TRBV20-1
CASSYGRTRYTEAFF,TRBJ1-1,TRBV6-2/TRBV6-3
CASTPTGGYGYTF,TRBJ1-2,TRBV27
CSVRAGTGDEQYF,TRBJ2-7,TRBV29-1
CASSRREGYNEQFF,TRBJ2-1,TRBV2
CAISGTGVAYEQYF,TRBJ2-7,TRBV10-3
CAWGSVTGELFF,TRBJ2-2,TRBV30
CSALARQAVTEAFF,TRBJ1-1,TRBV20-1
CSARDLNTRGFNSPLHF,TRBJ1-6,TRBV20-1
CASNRLGLADLYEQYF,TRBJ2-7,TRBV2
CASSPRTSGRMYQETQYF,TRBJ2-5,TRBV14
CASSIGNDEQFF,TRBJ2-1,TRBV19
CSARQASGSYEQYF,TRBJ2-7,TRBV20-1
CASSAGQFYEQYF,TRBJ2-7,TRBV11-2
CASSAFDRDAFF,TRBJ1-1,TRBV19
CASSLDPVGGELFF,TRBJ2-2,TRBV11-3
CASSRTGGNTEAFF,TRBJ1-1,TRBV28
CASSEAPGQGAGSNQPQHF,TRBJ1-5,TRBV6-1
CASSNLPFGNQPQHF,TRBJ1-5,TRBV19
CASSERRNQPQHF,TRBJ1-5,TRBV6-1
CASRTTGRDEQYF,TRBJ2-7,TRBV6-1
CASSGAANSNQPQHF,TRBJ1-5,TRBV2
CASSRGTSGSYEQYF,TRBJ2-7,TRBV19
CSARDELGHYTEAFF,TRBJ1-1,TRBV20-1
CASSGGSGDAFF,TRBJ1-1,TRBV7-2
CASILRENNSPLHF,TRBJ1-6,TRBV2
CASSSLANSGANVLTF,TRBJ2-6,TRBV19
CASSLGARGEQYF,TRBJ2-7,TRBV7-9
CASSGGSVASPNEQYF,TRBJ2-7,TRBV28
CASSESRDSQANYGYTF,TRBJ1-2,TRBV10-2
CASSLTNQEQPQHF,TRBJ1-5,TRBV7-3
CASSLFPGSNQPQHF,TRBJ1-5,TRBV5-1